This TCR beta chain was captured in a study of cytomegalovirus exposure and HLA in healthy donors. About the study: Of a few hundred genotyped donors, more than 65% grouped in the Caucasian-associated ancestry cluster.

Whole-study findings and limits: Reported results showed that the classifier diagnosed cytomegalovirus status with high specificity and sensitivity. Trimming of TCR beta V- and J-genes showed a link, identified in a later analysis, to a missense DCLRE1C variant. An ancestry cluster, one associated with Asian ancestry, reportedly showed fewer N-insertions than the roughly 610-donor mean in a later analysis.

Germline CDR1 reads SGHTA; CDR2 reads FQGTGA. The V and J ends lost 4 bases and 5 bases, in that order; junction bases with no gene match: 8. The CDR3 extends over 15 amino acids. In the PCR, 60 Vbeta and 13 Jbeta primers were used. The data were produced by immunoSEQ multiplex PCR, yet TCRdb's version contains in-frame clones alone and is incomplete. The data show about 98,000 clones, roughly 80% seen once. About this clone: Its antigen remains unknown.

Sequenced sample: PBMCs. The receptor's source is a man aged 55 to 69 in good health and CMV-seropositive. The genes are TRBV7-3 and TRBJ1-1; TRBD1 aligns across 9 bases. The CDR3 nucleotides read TGTGCCAGCAGCTCGGCCGGGACAGGGCTGACTGAAGCTTTCTTT. As protein: CASSSAGTGLTEAFF. Variable domain in full (rest from reference TRBV7-3 and TRBJ1-1): GAGVSQTPSNKVTEKGKYVELRCDPISGHTALYWYRQSLGQGPEFLIYFQGTGAADDSGLPNDRFFAVRPEGSVSTLKIQRTERGDSAVYLCASSSAGTGLTEAFFGQGTRLTVV.